The clone carrying this T cell receptor beta chain was detected only a few times. The antigen remains undetermined. The time point here: patch test 2, 6 weeks after DPC sensitization. Treatment given: therapeutic diphenylcyclopropenone sensitization with weekly scalp DPC. This record belongs to a study of human T cells and chemical hapten exposure. Study conclusions and caveats: A positive correlation with patch test score was found for PT1 expanded TCR counts. DPC sensitization produced no change in TCRs with frequency above 1 in 1000.

The V gene end was trimmed by 6 bases and the J gene end by 0 bases; junction bases not matched to a gene: 5. This CDR3 is built from 15 residues. Per the germline V gene, CDR1 is MDHEN and CDR2 is SYDVKM. Per the original data handling: The median was around 89,000 TCRs per sample, ranging about 20,000 to 690,600. TCRdb reanalysed the RACE reads using MiXCR and keeps one entry per CDR3 protein. For this entry, the V and J calls and clone size follow TCRdb and not the study's own pipeline. The top ten clones hold approximately 2% of a sample with about 96,000 distinct CDR3 sequences, 9.3% of them seen once.

The receptor was isolated from a middle-aged woman with alopecia areata. Some clones in this sample may be carry-over from other donors' samples. Sequenced here: whole blood, sampled in connection with sensitization to the hapten diphenylcyclopropenone (DPC). The chain links TRBV28 to TRBJ1-1, with 9 nucleotides matching TRBD1. CDR3 in DNA: TGTGCCAGCAGGCCCGGGACAGGGATGAACACTGAAGCTTTCTTT. It translates to CASRPGTGMNTEAFF.